These 14 T cell receptor beta chains were all obtained from the same sample, sequenced in a study of CD8 T cell repertoires and HIV-1 epitope variants. Here immunoSEQ multiplex PCR was the method, and the copy in TCRdb shows in-frame clones only, minus some. The data contain 90,000 or so clones, 70% to 75% of them singletons. The sample taken for sequencing was uncultured baseline CD8+ T cells from peripheral blood mononuclear cells (PBMCs). Receptors were obtained from a male donor with HIV.

The gene calls are TRBV5-1 and TRBJ2-3, with TRBD2 matching 9 bases. CDR3 length: 18 residues. Germline CDR1 is SGHRS and CDR2 is YFSETQ. V trimming: 2 bases; J trimming: 3 bases; junction bases outside the gene matches: 13. The DNA for the CDR3 is TGCGCCAGCAGCTTTTTAGCGGGAGTTAATACAAAGACAGATACGCAGTATTTT. Its protein product is CASSFLAGVNTKTDTQYF.

This clone came up once. The gene calls are TRBV5-8 and TRBJ1-6; 8 bases agree with TRBD1. CDR3 length: 15 residues. Germline assignment: CDR1 SGHTS and CDR2 YDEGEE. With V trimmed by 4 bases and J by 9 bases, 9 bases remained unmatched. In DNA, the CDR3 is TGTGCCAGCAGCCAAGATAGGACAGGGAGTTCACCCCTCCACTTT. Translated, it gives CASSQDRTGSSPLHF.

The chain carries TRBV5-1 and TRBJ2-1; TRBD2 aligns across 7 bases. The germline V gene has CDR1 SGHRS and CDR2 YFSETQ. J was trimmed by 12 bases and V by 3 bases; bases with no gene match: 9. The CDR3 sequence is 13 residues long. The CDR3 nucleotides are TGCGCCAGCAGCTCGTCGACCGGGGAGGGGCAGTTCTTC. This codes for CASSSSTGEGQFF. The full variable domain, rest sourced from reference TRBV5-1 and TRBJ2-1, is KAGVTQTPRYLIKTRGQQVTLSCSPISGHRSVSWYQQTPGQGLQFLFEYFSETQRNKGNFPGRFSGRQFSNSRSEMNVSTLELGDSALYLCASSSSTGEGQFFGPGTRLTVL.

The chain has TRBV5-5 and TRBJ2-7; 12 bases are a match to TRBD1. After removal of 2 bases from V and 6 bases from J, the junction contained 3 bases not matched to a gene. Germline V gene lookup returns CDR1 SGHKS and CDR2 YYEKEE (reference sequence). CDR3 length equals 14 residues. CDR3 DNA: TGTGCCAGCAGCTTTAGGGGACAGGGGGCCGAGCAGTACTTC. Translated, it gives CASSFRGQGAEQYF.

The chain joins TRBV9 to TRBJ1-4, with TRBD1 matching 8 bases. The CDR3 is made up of 16 amino acids. V shed 3 bases and J 5 bases; nucleotides not matched to a gene: 9. Germline assignment: CDR1 SGDLS and CDR2 YYNGEE. CDR3 bases: TGTGCCAGCAGCGCTACAGCAACAGGGGGGAATGAAAAACTGTTTTTT. The encoded protein is CASSATATGGNEKLFF.

The chain carries TRBV19 and TRBJ2-3; a weak D match, TRBD2 (5 bases). The CDR3 totals 14 residues. V lost 4 bases and J 4 bases, leaving 12 bases between the germline ends. CDR1 is LNHDA, CDR2 SQIVND, per germline (reference sequence). The CDR3 loop reads CASSTSGWADTQYF. CDR3 nucleotides: TGTGCCAGTAGTACCTCGGGGTGGGCAGATACGCAGTATTTT. Full variable domain (outside the CDR3, taken from reference TRBV19 and TRBJ2-3): DGGITQSPKYLFRKEGQNVTLSCEQNLNHDAMYWYRQDPGQGLRLIYYSQIVNDFQKGDIAEGYSVSREKKESFPLTVTSAQKNPTAFYLCASSTSGWADTQYFGPGTRLTVL.

CDR3 protein: CASSWGGDEKLFF. The CDR3 DNA reads TGTGCCAGCAGCTGGGGCGGCGATGAAAAACTGTTTTTT. The rearrangement joins TRBV5-4 to TRBJ1-4, with a tentative D call TRBD1 (5 bases). Per the germline V gene, CDR1 is SGHNT and CDR2 is YYREEE (reference sequence). Trimming removed 3 bases at V and 6 bases at J, with 9 bases between. The CDR3 is 13 amino acids.

Comment on this clone: No conserved phenylalanine or tryptophan ends this CDR3, so it is likely a read error. The DNA is omitted, as the CDR3 cannot be located on it reliably, and the CDR3 follows TCRdb's listing. The J gene is TRBJ2-7, the V gene TRBV6-4; TRBD1 reflects the table's D call only, with no check against the DNA. The CDR3 spans 13 amino acids, including both terminal residues. CDR1 and CDR2 from the germline V gene are MRHNA and SNTAGT. This CDR3 is CASRARQGLPPSD.

The chain links TRBV5-4 to TRBJ2-1, with D maybe TRBD2 (6 bases). CDR1 and CDR2 (germline): SGHNT, YYREEE (reference sequence). The length of the CDR3 is 14 residues. V lost 7 bases and J lost 2, with 13 bases in between. CDR3 protein: CASPGDGTYNEQFF. Written as DNA, the CDR3 is TGTGCCAGCCCGGGGGACGGCACCTACAATGAGCAGTTCTTC.

V gene TRBV10-3 combines with J gene TRBJ1-1, with TRBD1 matching 9 bases. V was clipped by 6 bases and J by 3 bases; unmatched bases: 5. The CDR3 covers 14 residues. Germline-derived CDR1 and CDR2 are ENHRY and SYGVKD. DNA of the CDR3: TGTGCCATCAGGATACAGGGGGCCGACACTGAAGCTTTCTTT. Encoded protein: CAIRIQGADTEAFF.

This clone was observed a single time. The chain uses TRBV30 and TRBJ1-2; D not certain. V was pared by 2 bases and J by 2 bases, with 6 bases between. CDR3 size: 12 residues. CDR1 GTSNPN and CDR2 SVGIG come from the germline V gene (reference sequence). The CDR3 sequence is CAWSPKNYGYTF. CDR3 nucleotides: TGTGCCTGGAGTCCCAAAAACTATGGCTACACCTTC.

V gene TRBV28 combines with J gene TRBJ2-7; D call uncertain. V was shortened by 5 bases and J by 2 bases, with 10 bases between the two germline ends. The length of the CDR3 is 13 residues. Germline V gene sequence: CDR1 MDHEN, CDR2 SYDVKM. CDR3 sequence reads: CASSTYSPYEQYF. CDR3 bases: TGTGCCAGCAGTACTTATTCCCCCTACGAGCAGTACTTC.

The V call is TRBV27, the J call TRBJ2-1; a possible D gene is TRBD1 (5 bases). The CDR3 has 18 amino acids. Germline CDR1 and CDR2: MNHEY and SMNVEV (reference sequence). Trimming cost V 1 base and J 0 bases, with 16 bases left between them. The CDR3 sequence: CASSLLGREWSSYNEQFF. CDR3 coding DNA: TGTGCCAGCAGTTTATTAGGCAGGGAATGGAGCTCCTACAATGAGCAGTTCTTC.

The chain uses TRBV29-1 and TRBJ1-2; D unclear. Germline-derived CDR1 and CDR2 are SQVTM and ANQGSEA. V lost 3 bases and J 0 bases, leaving 8 bases between the germline ends. This CDR3 region has 13 residues. The CDR3 bases are TGCAGCGTTGACTACGGAGCTAACTATGGCTACACCTTC. It encodes CSVDYGANYGYTF.